This T cell receptor (beta chain) comes out of a study of T cell responses to AZD1222 COVID-19 vaccine. Findings and limits, study-wide: Clonal diversity was possibly underestimated, and the donors were mostly white British, with more females. Nearly half of spike-specific TCRs reportedly go after variant regions that carry no mutations.

For this clone: Its antigen is still unknown.

The CDR3 loop spans 16 amino acids. V dropped 6 bases and J dropped 5; count of bases not matched to a gene: 12. Per the germline V gene, CDR1 is LNHDA and CDR2 is SQIVND (reference sequence). Clones were sequenced by immunoSEQ multiplex PCR, and TCRdb holds only the in-frame ones, with some missing. The sample carries some 120,000 clones, about 85% recorded once. The chain joins TRBV19 to TRBJ2-5; 10 bases are shared with TRBD2. Sequencing was performed on peripheral blood, taken 28 days after the second AZD1222 dose. This receptor was taken from an adult who received the AZD1222 COVID-19 vaccine. Written as DNA, the CDR3 is TGTGCCAGTAGCCGATCAGGAGCGGGGGGGATTGAGACCCAGTACTTC. As protein: CASSRSGAGGIETQYF.